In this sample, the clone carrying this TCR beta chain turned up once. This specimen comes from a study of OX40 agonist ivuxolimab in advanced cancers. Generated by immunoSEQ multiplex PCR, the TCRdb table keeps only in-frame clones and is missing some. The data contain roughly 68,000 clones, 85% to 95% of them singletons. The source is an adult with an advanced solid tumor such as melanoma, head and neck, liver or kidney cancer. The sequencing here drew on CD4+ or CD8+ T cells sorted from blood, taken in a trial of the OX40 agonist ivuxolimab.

The CDR3 bases are TGTGCCAGCAGCCCGGGGAGGCAGAATTCACCCCTCCACTTT. Protein: CASSPGRQNSPLHF. The V gene is TRBV6-5, the J gene TRBJ1-6; D unclear. This CDR3 spans 14 amino acids. V dropped 6 bases and J dropped 7 bases, with 13 bases sitting between them. Germline assignment: CDR1 MNHEY and CDR2 SVGAGI.